One and the same sample provided the 4 T cell receptor beta chains below, sequenced in a study of blood T cell repertoires in COVID-19. The assay was immunoSEQ multiplex PCR, and TCRdb's table has in-frame clones only and misses some. The data hold under 250,000 clones, with approximately 82% observed a single time. The sample taken for sequencing was peripheral blood. The receptors were gathered from a man aged 40-49 years with active or convalescent COVID-19.

On this clone: The sample contains more than one DNA sequence encoding this CDR3. The chain uses TRBV18 and TRBJ1-1; 7 bases align to TRBD1. V gave up 6 bases and J gave up 1 base; unmatched junction bases: 5. Germline V CDR1 and CDR2: KGHSH, LQKENI. The CDR3 has 14 residues. The DNA for the CDR3 is TGTGCCAGCTCTCCCGACAGGGCGAACACTGAAGCTTTCTTT. Amino acids: CASSPDRANTEAFF. Supplemented by reference TRBV18 and TRBJ1-1, the full variable domain reads NAGVMQNPRHLVRRRGQEARLRCSPMKGHSHVYWYRQLPEEGLKFMVYLQKENIIDESGMPKERFSAEFPKEGPSILRIQQVVRGDSAAYFCASSPDRANTEAFFGQGTRLTVV.

This clone has more than one count but fewer than ten. The V and J genes are TRBV5-6 and TRBJ1-3; no clear D. The CDR3 is 15 residues long. V lost 1 base and J lost 0, with 8 bases in between. Germline loops: CDR1 SGHDT, CDR2 YYEEEE. The CDR3 DNA sequence: TGTGCCAGCAGCTTGATGGGAGCCTCTGGAAACACCATATATTTT. Its protein product is CASSLMGASGNTIYF.

J is TRBJ2-2 and V is TRBV21-1; the tabulated D call, TRBD2, remains unverified against the DNA. TRBV21-1 is an annotated pseudogene. This CDR3 is 14 amino acids long. In DNA form, the CDR3 reads TGTGCCAGCAGCGGGGGGGCGAACACCGGGGAGCTGTTTTTT. Protein product: CASSGGANTGELFF.

V gene TRBV12-5 combines with J gene TRBJ1-5; a weak D match, TRBD1 (5 bases). This CDR3 region has 14 residues. Germline CDR1 is LGHNT and CDR2 is FRNRAP. V dropped 8 bases and J dropped 7 bases, with 18 bases sitting between them. The CDR3 DNA follows: TGTGCTAGTTCCTCCCAGGGAAGTAGACAGCCCCAGCATTTT. Its protein product is CASSSQGSRQPQHF.